This paragraph reports one TCR beta chain. The antigen remains unidentified. Germline CDR1 is SGHTA and CDR2 is FQGNSA. The CDR3 runs 13 residues. TCRdb re-called the 5' RACE reads and gives one entry per CDR3 protein, without DNA. The sample's table shows just over 300,000 distinct CDR3 sequences. This entry belongs to a study of monozygotic twins with inflammatory bowel disease. The study, taken as a whole, reports: Among T cells, the various subtypes were not distinguishable. Especially where disease activity was present, IBD patients had fewer clonotypes in common with others than healthy twins did.

Sequenced: blood. V and J are TRBV7-2 and TRBJ2-1; TCRdb's D call, TRBD2, is unchecked because there is no DNA. This clonotype was obtained from a human donor with ulcerative colitis or Crohn's disease, or a healthy co-twin of an affected twin (not recorded which). The CDR3 is CASSPTIQNEQFF.